The sequence of this T cell receptor beta chain was determined in a study of neoadjuvant anti-PD-1 for oral cavity cancer. Repertoires were generated with immunoSEQ multiplex PCR, while TCRdb's copy carries only in-frame clones and drops some. Among around 24,000 clones listed, more than 20% were seen once. Documented time point: after neoadjuvant nivolumab, at surgical resection. This clone was seen more than once but under ten times. V was cut by 1 base and J by 5 bases, with 14 bases left in between. CDR3 length: 15 amino acids. CDR1 and CDR2 from the germline V gene are SGHAT and FQNNGV. The chain recombines TRBV11-2 with TRBJ1-2, with D possibly being TRBD1 (5 bases). Sequences were derived from tumor tissue, sampled after nivolumab (anti-PD-1) treatment. The receptor comes from a person aged 35-79 years with oral cavity squamous cell carcinoma. CDR3 nucleotides: TGTGCCAGCAGCTTAGTTGTGGGGGTGGGATATGGCTACACCTTC. It yields the protein CASSLVVGVGYGYTF.